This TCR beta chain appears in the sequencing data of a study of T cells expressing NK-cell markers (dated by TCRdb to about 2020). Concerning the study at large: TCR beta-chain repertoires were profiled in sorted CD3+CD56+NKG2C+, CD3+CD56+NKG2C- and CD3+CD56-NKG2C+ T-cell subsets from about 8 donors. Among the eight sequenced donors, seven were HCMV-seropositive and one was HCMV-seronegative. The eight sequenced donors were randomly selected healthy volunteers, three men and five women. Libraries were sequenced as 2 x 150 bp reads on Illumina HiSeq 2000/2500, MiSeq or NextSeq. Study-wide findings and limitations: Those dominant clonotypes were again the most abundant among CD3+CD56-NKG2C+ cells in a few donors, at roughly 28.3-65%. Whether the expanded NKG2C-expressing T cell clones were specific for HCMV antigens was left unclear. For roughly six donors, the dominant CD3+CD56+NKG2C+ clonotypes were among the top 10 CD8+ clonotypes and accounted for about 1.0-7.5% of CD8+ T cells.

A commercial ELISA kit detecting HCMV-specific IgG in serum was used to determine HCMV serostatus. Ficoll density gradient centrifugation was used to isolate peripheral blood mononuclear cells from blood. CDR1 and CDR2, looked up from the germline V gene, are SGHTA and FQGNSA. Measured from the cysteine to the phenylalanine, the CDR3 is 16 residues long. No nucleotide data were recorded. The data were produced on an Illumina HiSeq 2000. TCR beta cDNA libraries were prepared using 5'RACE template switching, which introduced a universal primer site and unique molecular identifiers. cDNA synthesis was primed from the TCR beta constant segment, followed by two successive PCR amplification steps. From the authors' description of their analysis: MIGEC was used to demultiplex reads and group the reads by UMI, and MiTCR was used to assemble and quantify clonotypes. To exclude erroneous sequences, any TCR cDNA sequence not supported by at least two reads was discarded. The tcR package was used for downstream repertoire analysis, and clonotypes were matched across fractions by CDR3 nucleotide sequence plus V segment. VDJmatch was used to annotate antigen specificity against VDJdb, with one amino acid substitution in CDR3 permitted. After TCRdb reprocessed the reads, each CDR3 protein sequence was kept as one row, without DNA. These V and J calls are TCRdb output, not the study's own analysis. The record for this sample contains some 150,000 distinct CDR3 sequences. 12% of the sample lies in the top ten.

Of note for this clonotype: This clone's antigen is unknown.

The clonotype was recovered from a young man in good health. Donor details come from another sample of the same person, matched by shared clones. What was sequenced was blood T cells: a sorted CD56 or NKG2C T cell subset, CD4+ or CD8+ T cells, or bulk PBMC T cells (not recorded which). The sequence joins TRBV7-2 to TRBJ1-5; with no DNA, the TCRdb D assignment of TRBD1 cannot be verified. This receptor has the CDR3 CASSLNDRDPTQPQHF. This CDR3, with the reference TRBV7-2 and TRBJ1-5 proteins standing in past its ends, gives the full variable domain GAGVSQSPSNKVTEKGKDVELRCDPISGHTALYWYRQSLGQGLEFLIYFQGNSAPDKSGLPSDRFSAERTGGSVSTLTIQRTQQEDSAVYLCASSLNDRDPTQPQHFGDGTRLSIL.